Each of the 29 T cell receptor beta chains below was sequenced from the same sample in a study of T cell changes during pregnancy in multiple sclerosis. Produced via immunoSEQ multiplex PCR; TCRdb's table is partial and in-frame only. The table lists some 83,000 clones, about 89% of them singletons, with 3% to 4.5% in the top ten. Material: PBMCs, obtained in the first trimester of pregnancy. Receptor source: a female donor in good health, serving as a control in a pregnancy study. Some clones in this sample may be carry-over from other donors' samples.

The chain recombines TRBV19 with TRBJ1-1, with TRBD1 matching 9 bases. Germline trimming cut 6 bases from V and 4 bases from J; bases unmatched to any gene: 9. The CDR3 is made up of 15 amino acids. From germline, CDR1 is LNHDA and CDR2 SQIVND (reference sequence). The CDR3 reads CASRGQGSSGTEAFF. CDR3 DNA: TGTGCCAGTAGGGGACAGGGAAGTAGTGGCACTGAAGCTTTCTTT.

The gene calls are TRBV7-2 and TRBJ2-1, with 7 bases matching TRBD2. The CDR3 has 15 residues. The V gene end was trimmed by 4 bases and the J gene end by 4 bases; junction bases not matched to a gene: 7. Looked up from germline, CDR1 is SGHTA and CDR2 is FQGNSA. The CDR3 sequence is CASSSSGLPYNEQFF. As DNA, the CDR3 is TGTGCCAGCAGCTCTTCGGGACTACCTTACAATGAGCAGTTCTTC.

The rearrangement links TRBV4-2 to TRBJ2-1, with no clear D. CDR3 size: 12 residues. The germline V and J ends were trimmed by 7 bases and 5 bases, with 9 bases remaining between them. Germline CDR1 reads LGHNA; CDR2 reads YNFKEQ. The CDR3 DNA is TGTGCCAGCACCACCCGGGACAATGAGCAGTTCTTC. Translated: CASTTRDNEQFF.

This clone was detected once. The V and J genes are TRBV6-5 and TRBJ2-5; 7 nucleotides agree with TRBD2. The CDR3 consists of 13 residues. V dropped 3 bases and J dropped 5; count of bases not matched to a gene: 3. The germline CDR1 and CDR2 sequences are MNHEY and SVGAGI. In nucleotides, the CDR3 is TGTGCCAGCAGTTATGGGGGGGATGAGACCCAGTACTTC. Translated, it gives CASSYGGDETQYF.

The sample holds one count of this clone. The chain uses TRBV2 and TRBJ2-1; maybe TRBD2 (6 bases). V lost 7 bases and J 4 bases, leaving 17 bases between the germline ends. Germline V lookup: CDR1 SNHLY, CDR2 FYNNEI. This CDR3 contains 15 residues. The CDR3 sequence: CASTGPGGVYNEQFF. CDR3 nucleotide sequence: TGTGCCAGCACAGGCCCGGGCGGGGTTTACAATGAGCAGTTCTTC. The full variable domain, in which reference TRBV2 and TRBJ2-1 provide the parts outside the CDR3, is EPEVTQTPSHQVTQMGQEVILRCVPISNHLYFYWYRQILGQKVEFLVSFYNNEISEKSEIFDDQFSVERPDGSNFTLKIRSTKLEDSAMYFCASTGPGGVYNEQFFGPGTRLTVL.

J is TRBJ2-7 and V is TRBV28; 8 nucleotides match TRBD1. The junction had 8 bases not matched to a gene; V was cut back by 4 bases and J by 3 bases. This CDR3 has 15 residues. Germline CDR1 MDHEN, CDR2 SYDVKM. CDR3 residues: CASSSAGQANYEQYF. CDR3 coding DNA: TGTGCCAGCAGTTCGGCGGGACAGGCTAACTACGAGCAGTACTTC.

The chain is built from TRBV4-1 and TRBJ2-1; 12 bases agree with TRBD1. Looked up from germline, CDR1 is MGHRA and CDR2 is YSYEKL. The CDR3 has 19 residues. V lost 3 bases, J lost 0 bases, and 9 bases stayed unmatched. CDR3 sequence reads: CASSHPPGQGASSYNEQFF. DNA for the CDR3: TGCGCCAGCAGCCATCCCCCGGGACAGGGGGCCAGCTCCTACAATGAGCAGTTCTTC.

The chain recombines TRBV28 with TRBJ2-1; D not certain. The CDR3 covers 17 residues. CDR1 is MDHEN, CDR2 SYDVKM, per germline. V lost 5 bases and J lost 0, with 17 bases in between. The CDR3 sequence is CASSPPGGSSSYNEQFF. The CDR3, as DNA: TGTGCCAGCAGTCCCCCCGGCGGATCCAGCTCCTACAATGAGCAGTTCTTC. Combining the CDR3 with reference TRBV28 and TRBJ2-1 gives the whole variable domain DVKVTQSSRYLVKRTGEKVFLECVQDMDHENMFWYRQDPGLGLRLIYFSYDVKMKEKGDIPEGYSVSREKKERFSLILESASTNQTSMYLCASSPPGGSSSYNEQFFGPGTRLTVL.

The J gene is TRBJ2-5, the V gene TRBV5-4; 8 nucleotides match TRBD1. J was trimmed by 1 base and V by 1 base; bases with no gene match: 0. The CDR3 is 14 amino acids. Germline V gene sequence: CDR1 SGHNT, CDR2 YYREEE (reference sequence). The CDR3 DNA sequence: TGTGCCAGCAGCTTGACAGGGGGCCAAGAGACCCAGTACTTC. Protein: CASSLTGGQETQYF.

The rearrangement links TRBV19 to TRBJ1-5; D remains unclear. The germline gives CDR1 LNHDA, CDR2 SQIVND (reference sequence). The CDR3 is made up of 15 amino acids. Here the CDR3 reads CAPPGIHVSNQPQHF. CDR3 bases: TGTGCTCCCCCAGGTATCCACGTTAGCAATCAGCCCCAGCATTTT. The full variable domain, completed using reference TRBV19 and TRBJ1-5, is DGGITQSPKYLFRKEGQNVTLSCEQNLNHDAMYWYRQDPGQGLRLIYYSQIVNDFQKGDIAEGYSVSREKKESFPLTVTSAQKNPTAFYLCAPPGIHVSNQPQHFGDGTRLSIL.

The genes are TRBV30 and TRBJ1-5; 9 nucleotides agree with TRBD1. Germline values: CDR1 GTSNPN, CDR2 SVGIG (reference sequence). V was clipped by 3 bases and J by 2 bases; unmatched bases: 2. There are 14 residues in the CDR3. The DNA of the CDR3 is TGTGCCTGGAGGGGACAGGGAGGCAATCAGCCCCAGCATTTT. Its protein is CAWRGQGGNQPQHF. Combining the CDR3 with reference TRBV30 and TRBJ1-5 gives the whole variable domain SQTIHQWPATLVQPVGSPLSLECTVEGTSNPNLYWYRQAAGRGLQLLFYSVGIGQISSEVPQNLSASRPQDRQFILSSKKLLLSDSGFYLCAWRGQGGNQPQHFGDGTRLSIL.

The chain links TRBV7-9 to TRBJ1-1; D remains ambiguous. The CDR3 loop spans 14 amino acids. Germline V gives CDR1 SEHNR, CDR2 FQNEAQ (reference sequence). V was pared by 1 base and J by 4 bases, with 10 bases between. The CDR3 here is CASSLGVGSTEAFF. The CDR3 bases are TGTGCCAGCAGCTTAGGGGTGGGGAGCACTGAAGCTTTCTTT.

J is TRBJ2-3 and V is TRBV28; 8 bases are a match to TRBD1. The germline V gene encodes CDR1 MDHEN and CDR2 SYDVKM. J lost 1 base, V lost 3 bases, and 0 bases had no gene match. CDR3 length equals 14 residues. For the CDR3, the DNA is TGTGCCAGCAGTTTCAGGGGGCGCACAGATACGCAGTATTTT. The encoded protein is CASSFRGRTDTQYF.

The chain links TRBV5-6 to TRBJ1-5; 7 nucleotides agree with TRBD1. This CDR3 region has 14 residues. Germline V gene sequence: CDR1 SGHDT, CDR2 YYEEEE. Unmatched junction bases numbered 5, after V lost 4 bases and J lost 4 bases. As DNA, the CDR3 is TGTGCCAGCAGCGGGACAGCGGGTAATCAGCCCCAGCATTTT. Residues: CASSGTAGNQPQHF.

This chain uses TRBV4-1 with TRBJ2-7; D not certain. Trimming shortened V by 1 base and J by 3 bases, and 7 bases separated the two germline ends. Germline CDR1 and CDR2: MGHRA and YSYEKL. CDR3 length: 13 residues. The DNA for the CDR3 is TGCGCCAGCAGCCAAGTCCTGAGCTACGAGCAGTACTTC. This encodes CASSQVLSYEQYF.

J is TRBJ2-5 and V is TRBV19; TRBD1 matches 9 bases. The last part of the DNA fits TRBJ2-7 better; the J call may be wrong. This CDR3 is 14 amino acids long. Germline V gives CDR1 LNHDA, CDR2 SQIVND (reference sequence). In DNA form, the CDR3 reads TGTGCCAGTAGTATCGGGACAGGGCCCTACGAGCAGTACTTC. Amino acid sequence: CASSIGTGPYEQYF.

This clone has only one observation. This chain joins TRBV19 and TRBJ2-1; a possible D gene is TRBD2 (6 bases). V lost 3 bases to trimming and J lost 8 bases, with 11 bases between them. In germline, CDR1 is LNHDA, CDR2 SQIVND (reference sequence). The CDR3 has 13 amino acids. This CDR3 reads CASSILRGDEQFF. The DNA of the CDR3 is TGTGCCAGTAGTATCCTACGCGGGGATGAGCAGTTCTTC. The entire variable domain, with the rest obtained from reference TRBV19 and TRBJ2-1, is as follows: DGGITQSPKYLFRKEGQNVTLSCEQNLNHDAMYWYRQDPGQGLRLIYYSQIVNDFQKGDIAEGYSVSREKKESFPLTVTSAQKNPTAFYLCASSILRGDEQFFGPGTRLTVL.

The chain has TRBV4-3 and TRBJ1-6; 7 bases are shared with TRBD1. With V trimmed by 1 base and J by 10 bases, 7 bases remained unmatched. Germline CDR1 reads LGHNA; CDR2 reads YSLEER. This CDR3 region has 15 residues. The CDR3 protein is CASSQGLHRGSPLHF. Here the CDR3 DNA reads TGCGCCAGCAGCCAAGGGTTGCACAGGGGCTCACCCCTCCACTTT.

This sequence joins TRBV6-6 and TRBJ1-1; a possible D gene is TRBD1 (5 bases). The germline CDR1 and CDR2 sequences are MNHNY and SVGAGI (reference sequence). Trimming cost V 6 bases and J 7 bases, with 18 bases left between them. The CDR3 sequence is 14 residues long. The CDR3: CASRGGLGEDEAFF. CDR3 DNA sequence: TGTGCCAGCAGGGGGGGGTTGGGAGAAGATGAAGCTTTCTTT.

The chain uses TRBV27 and TRBJ2-2; perhaps TRBD1 as D (5 bases). The V end lost 7 bases, the J end lost 1 base, and 16 bases lay between the germline ends. The CDR3 has 16 residues. Germline CDR1 is MNHEY and CDR2 is SMNVEV (reference sequence). The CDR3 bases are TGTGCCAGCACTTCATTCTCCGACAGGAACACCGGGGAGCTGTTTTTT. It codes for CASTSFSDRNTGELFF.

The V call is TRBV28, the J call TRBJ1-1; the D is unclear. Trimming took off 4 bases at V and 1 base at J, with 10 bases between the two ends. CDR1 and CDR2 (germline): MDHEN, SYDVKM. This CDR3 region has 14 residues. This CDR3 is CASSSLWANTEAFF. Written as DNA, the CDR3 is TGTGCCAGCAGTTCCCTTTGGGCGAACACTGAAGCTTTCTTT.

The chain links TRBV11-3 to TRBJ2-4; possible D gene TRBD2, 6 bases. V lost 5 bases and J 3 bases, leaving 17 bases between the germline ends. The length of the CDR3 is 16 residues. Germline-derived CDR1 and CDR2 are SGHNT and YENEEA. The CDR3 loop reads CASSQPHLADKNIQYF. CDR3 DNA: TGTGCCAGCAGCCAACCCCACTTAGCGGACAAAAACATTCAGTACTTC.

This chain connects TRBV29-1 to TRBJ2-1; TRBD2 matches at 11 bases. V dropped 6 bases and J dropped 7; count of bases not matched to a gene: 8. The CDR3 runs 14 residues. The germline gives CDR1 SQVTM, CDR2 ANQGSEA. In DNA form, the CDR3 reads TGCAGCGTCGCCGAGACTAGCGGGGTGAATGAGCAGTTCTTC. Translation gives CSVAETSGVNEQFF.

The chain uses TRBV4-3 and TRBJ2-7, with TRBD1 identical over 7 bases. V gave up 2 bases and J gave up 3 bases; unmatched junction bases: 1. The CDR3 runs to 13 residues. Germline V gene lookup returns CDR1 LGHNA and CDR2 YSLEER. The CDR3 loop reads CASSQPGGYEQYF. DNA of the CDR3: TGCGCCAGCAGCCAACCAGGGGGCTACGAGCAGTACTTC.

This clone was seen just once. This chain uses TRBV28 with TRBJ2-6; perhaps TRBD1 as D (6 bases). The CDR3 totals 16 residues. CDR1 MDHEN and CDR2 SYDVKM come from the germline V gene. The germline V and J ends were trimmed by 6 bases and 1 base, with 13 bases remaining between them. The CDR3 sequence: CASSEGGRSGANVLTF. The CDR3 nucleotides are TGTGCCAGCAGCGAAGGGGGTAGGTCTGGGGCCAACGTCCTGACTTTC.

This chain uses TRBV30 with TRBJ2-5; 7 bases match TRBD2. The junction had 14 bases not matched to a gene; V was cut back by 0 bases and J by 4 bases. CDR3 length equals 17 residues. Per the germline V gene, CDR1 is GTSNPN and CDR2 is SVGIG (reference sequence). The CDR3 loop is CAWSVPREELWGETQYF. CDR3 bases: TGTGCCTGGAGTGTACCCCGGGAGGAGTTATGGGGAGAGACCCAGTACTTC.

This clone appeared a single time. The chain couples TRBV15 to TRBJ2-1; 8 nucleotides match TRBD1. Trimming at V came to 0 bases and at J to 5 bases, leaving 6 bases not matched to a gene. The CDR3 is 16 amino acids. Germline CDR1 LNHNV, CDR2 YYDKDF (reference sequence). The CDR3 DNA reads TGTGCCACCAGCAGAGAATTCCCGGGACAGGACAATGAGCAGTTCTTC. Translating gives CATSREFPGQDNEQFF. Full variable domain (rest looked up from reference TRBV15 and TRBJ2-1): DAMVIQNPRYQVTQFGKPVTLSCSQTLNHNVMYWYQQKSSQAPKLLFHYYDKDFNNEADTPDNFQSRRPNTSFCFLDIRSPGLGDTAMYLCATSREFPGQDNEQFFGPGTRLTVL.

This clone showed up just once. CDR3 in amino acids: CASSPSGTGYGYTF. For the CDR3, the DNA is TGTGCCAGTAGTCCGTCAGGGACAGGCTATGGCTACACCTTC. This sequence joins TRBV19 and TRBJ1-2; 8 nucleotides match TRBD1. The V segment lost 5 bases and the J segment 4 bases; nucleotides outside the gene matches: 6. Germline CDR1 reads LNHDA; CDR2 reads SQIVND (reference sequence). The CDR3 consists of 14 residues.

The chain has TRBV5-1 and TRBJ2-1, with TRBD2 matching 11 bases. The J segment lost 4 bases and the V segment lost 4 bases, leaving 7 bases of the junction unmatched. Germline lookup yields CDR1 SGHRS and CDR2 YFSETQ. This CDR3 region has 16 residues. CDR3 loop: CASSPTSGGAYNEQFF. DNA of the CDR3: TGCGCCAGCAGCCCAACTAGCGGGGGAGCTTACAATGAGCAGTTCTTC.